This entry is about one TCR beta chain. Its target is unknown. Before being chosen for sequencing, patients had shown CD8+CD57+ cell expansion by flow cytometry. The patients, all of them, had severe acquired aplastic anemia. Investigators profiled TCR beta VDJ and CDR3 from genomic DNA template. TCRdb reprocessed the reads with MiXCR, giving one entry per CDR3 protein. The data contain around 430,000 distinct CDR3 sequences, around 33% of them singletons. Germline V gives CDR1 DFQATT, CDR2 SNEGSKA (reference sequence). The CDR3 extends over 15 amino acids. With V trimmed by 1 base and J by 3 bases, 5 bases remained unmatched. These data originate in a study of CD8+CD57+ T cells in acquired aplastic anemia. Study as a whole: Yields of DNA that came from sorted CD4+ and CD8+ cells averaged about 3.3 ug. Findings and limits, study-wide: A set of around 30 CD8+ CDR3 sequences was shared between patients and controls, and these sequences appeared highly expressed in patients. The CD8+ Simpson's diversity of patients and controls was not significantly different.

The specimen was sorted CD4+, CD8+, or CD8+CD57+ T cells (not recorded which) from PBMCs. The TCR sequence derives from a human donor with aplastic anemia. This chain connects TRBV20-1 to TRBJ2-1; 8 positions match TRBD2. The CDR3 DNA reads TGCAGTGCTAGAGTGGCGGGACTAGACTACAATGAGCAGTTCTTC. Amino acid sequence: CSARVAGLDYNEQFF.